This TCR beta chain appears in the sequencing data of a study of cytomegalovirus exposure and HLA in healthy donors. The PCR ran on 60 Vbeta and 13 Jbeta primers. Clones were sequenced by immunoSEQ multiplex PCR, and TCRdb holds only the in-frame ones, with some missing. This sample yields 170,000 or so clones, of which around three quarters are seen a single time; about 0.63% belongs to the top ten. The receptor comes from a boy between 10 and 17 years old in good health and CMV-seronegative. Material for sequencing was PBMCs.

This CDR3 reads CASKGSSGWEYSDTQYF. Here the CDR3 DNA reads TGTGCCAGCAAAGGGTCTAGCGGTTGGGAGTATTCCGATACGCAGTATTTT. The rearrangement uses TRBV25-1 and TRBJ2-3; 7 bases fit TRBD2. The CDR3 spans 17 residues. The junction had 19 bases not matched to a gene; V was cut back by 7 bases and J by 6 bases. Germline V gene lookup returns CDR1 MGHDK and CDR2 SYGVNS. Based on the CDR3 plus reference TRBV25-1 and TRBJ2-3, the full variable domain is EADIYQTPRYLVIGTGKKITLECSQTMGHDKMYWYQQDPGMELHLIHYSYGVNSTEKGDLSSESTVSRIRTEHFPLTLESARPSHTSQYLCASKGSSGWEYSDTQYFGPGTRLTVL.